The rows below give T cell receptor beta chains drawn from one sample of a study of T cell repertoires in cytomegalovirus infection. From the reads, TCRdb called clonotypes with MiXCR, one entry per CDR3 protein. Of about 440,000 distinct CDR3 sequences in the sample, approximately 32% were seen once. The source material was PBMCs. Every receptor here comes from a human donor in good health (CMV status not recorded). Some clones in this sample may be carry-over from other donors' samples. CDR3s include the opening cysteine and the closing phenylalanine or tryptophan. A clone size is listed for some rows: how often the clone was seen (once, few, many), or a class if it is expanded.

abundance: few
v_gene: TRBV14
j_gene: TRBJ1-5
len: 13
CDR3aa: CASSRGSWETQHF

abundance: many
v_gene: TRBV6-1
j_gene: TRBJ1-1
len: 12
CDR3aa: CASSLTGGEAFF

abundance: many
v_gene: TRBV7-2
j_gene: TRBJ2-1
len: 14
CDR3aa: CASSNERGFDEQFF

abundance: few
v_gene: TRBV6-1
j_gene: TRBJ1-1
len: 14
CDR3aa: CASSEGGENTEAFF

abundance: .
v_gene: TRBV7-8
j_gene: TRBJ2-7
len: 13
CDR3aa: CASSAKRTGEQYF

abundance: .
v_gene: TRBV5-6
j_gene: TRBJ1-5
len: 12
CDR3aa: CASSTGGRHQQF

abundance: .
v_gene: TRBV5-8
j_gene: TRBJ1-5
len: 13
CDR3aa: CASSLDRSKPQHF

abundance: .
v_gene: TRBV7-9
j_gene: TRBJ1-1
len: 11
CDR3aa: CASEGPTEAFF

abundance: many
v_gene: TRBV7-8
j_gene: TRBJ2-5
len: 16
CDR3aa: CASSLDNGLAEETQYF

abundance: .
v_gene: TRBV6-5
j_gene: TRBJ1-6
len: 17
CDR3aa: CASTYETPDLNYSPLHF

abundance: many
v_gene: TRBV7-6
j_gene: TRBJ1-1
len: 16
CDR3aa: CASSLEPNGGNTEAFF

abundance: few
v_gene: TRBV7-9
j_gene: TRBJ2-2
len: 16
CDR3aa: CASSLTSGVRTGELFF

abundance: few
v_gene: TRBV7-8
j_gene: TRBJ2-7
len: 22
CDR3aa: CASSLARGLAGLGYVLAYEQYF

abundance: .
v_gene: TRBV20-1
j_gene: TRBJ1-6
len: 15
CDR3aa: CSAKGPTQGGSPLHF

abundance: few
v_gene: TRBV28
j_gene: TRBJ1-6
len: 15
CDR3aa: CASSFPADYNSPLHF